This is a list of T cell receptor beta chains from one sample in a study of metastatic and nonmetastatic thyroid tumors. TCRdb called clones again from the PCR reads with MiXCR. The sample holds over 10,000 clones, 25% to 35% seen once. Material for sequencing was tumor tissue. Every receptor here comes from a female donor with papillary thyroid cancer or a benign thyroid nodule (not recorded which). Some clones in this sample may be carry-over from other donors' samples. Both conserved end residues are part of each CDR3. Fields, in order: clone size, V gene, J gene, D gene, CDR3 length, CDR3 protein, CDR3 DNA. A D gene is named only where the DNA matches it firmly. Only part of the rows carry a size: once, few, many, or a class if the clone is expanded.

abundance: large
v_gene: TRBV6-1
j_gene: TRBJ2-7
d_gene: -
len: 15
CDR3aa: CASSERDPRGPEQYF
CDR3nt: TGTGCCAGCAGTGAACGGGATCCTAGAGGCCCCGAGCAGTACTTC

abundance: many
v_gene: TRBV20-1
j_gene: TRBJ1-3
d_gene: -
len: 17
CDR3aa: CSARPNRGPSSGNTIYF
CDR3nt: TGCAGTGCTAGACCTAACCGGGGCCCCAGCTCTGGAAACACCATATATTTT

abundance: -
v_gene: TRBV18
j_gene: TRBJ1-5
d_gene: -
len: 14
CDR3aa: CASSPGGLNQPQHF
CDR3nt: TGTGCCAGCTCACCAGGCGGACTCAATCAGCCCCAGCATTTT

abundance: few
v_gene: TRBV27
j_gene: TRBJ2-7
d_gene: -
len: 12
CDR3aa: CASRPHPYEQYF
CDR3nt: TGTGCCAGCAGACCTCATCCCTACGAGCAGTACTTC

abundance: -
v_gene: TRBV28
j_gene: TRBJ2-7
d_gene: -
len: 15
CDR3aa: CASSRTSIGTYEQYF
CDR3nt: TGTGCCAGCAGCCGCACTAGTATAGGGACCTACGAGCAGTACTTC

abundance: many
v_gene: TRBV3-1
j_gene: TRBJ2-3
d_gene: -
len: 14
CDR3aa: CASSRGAGTDTQYF
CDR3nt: TGTGCCAGCAGCCGAGGTGCCGGCACAGATACGCAGTATTTT

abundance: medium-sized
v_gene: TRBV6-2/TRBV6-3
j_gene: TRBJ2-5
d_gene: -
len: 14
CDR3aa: CASRDRGVRETQYF
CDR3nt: TGTGCCAGCCGAGATCGTGGAGTTCGGGAGACCCAGTACTTC

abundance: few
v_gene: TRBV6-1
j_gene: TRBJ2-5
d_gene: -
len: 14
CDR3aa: CASTNPDTQETQYF
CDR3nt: TGTGCCAGCACCAACCCGGACACCCAAGAGACCCAGTACTTC

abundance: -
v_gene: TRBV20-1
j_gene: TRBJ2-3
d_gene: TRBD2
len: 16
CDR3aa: CSARVTSGRSADTQYF
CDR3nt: TGCAGTGCTAGAGTGACTAGCGGGAGGTCGGCAGATACGCAGTATTTT

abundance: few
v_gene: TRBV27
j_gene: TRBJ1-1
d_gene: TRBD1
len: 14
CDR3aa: CASSFLRDRTEAFF
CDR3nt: TGTGCCAGCAGTTTCCTCCGGGACAGGACCGAAGCTTTCTTT

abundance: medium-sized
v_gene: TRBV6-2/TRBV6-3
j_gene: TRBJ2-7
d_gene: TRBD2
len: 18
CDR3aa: CASSYTRTSGRFGDEQYF
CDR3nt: TGTGCCAGCAGTTACACTAGGACTAGCGGGAGATTTGGCGACGAGCAGTACTTC

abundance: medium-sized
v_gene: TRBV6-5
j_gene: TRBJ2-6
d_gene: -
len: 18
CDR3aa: CASSYSTARPSGANVLTF
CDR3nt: TGTGCCAGCAGTTACTCGACGGCCAGACCCTCTGGGGCCAACGTCCTGACTTTC

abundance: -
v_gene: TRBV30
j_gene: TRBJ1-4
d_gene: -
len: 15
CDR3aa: CAWTVGLATNEKLFF
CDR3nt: TGTGCCTGGACAGTAGGCCTTGCAACTAATGAAAAACTGTTTTTT

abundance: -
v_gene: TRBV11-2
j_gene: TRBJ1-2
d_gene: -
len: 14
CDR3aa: CASSLGGGYYGYTF
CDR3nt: TGTGCCAGCAGCTTAGGGGGCGGGTACTATGGCTACACCTTC

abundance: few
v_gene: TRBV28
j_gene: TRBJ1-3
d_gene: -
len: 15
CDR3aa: CASSPWGSLGNTIYF
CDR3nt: TGTGCCAGCAGCCCCTGGGGGTCTCTGGGAAACACCATATATTTT

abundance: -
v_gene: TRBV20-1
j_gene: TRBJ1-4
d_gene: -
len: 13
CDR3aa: CSAETETNEKLFF
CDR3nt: TGCAGTGCTGAGACGGAAACTAATGAAAAACTGTTTTTT

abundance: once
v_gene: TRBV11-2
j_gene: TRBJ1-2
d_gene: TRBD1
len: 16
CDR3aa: CASSLGGGTGTMGYTF
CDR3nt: TGTGCCAGCAGCTTAGGTGGGGGGACAGGGACCATGGGCTACACCTTC

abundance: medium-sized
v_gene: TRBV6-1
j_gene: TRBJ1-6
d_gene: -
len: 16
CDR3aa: CASKEDRESYNSPLHF
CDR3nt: TGTGCCAGCAAGGAGGATAGGGAGTCTTATAATTCACCCCTCCACTTT

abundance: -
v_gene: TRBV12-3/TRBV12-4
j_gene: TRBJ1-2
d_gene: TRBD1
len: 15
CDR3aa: CASRDDRGGRYGYTF
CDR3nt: TGTGCCAGCAGAGATGACAGGGGAGGAAGGTATGGCTACACCTTC